This T cell receptor beta chain was recorded in a study of neoadjuvant anti-PD-1 for oral cavity cancer. The time point was: after neoadjuvant nivolumab, at surgical resection. This CDR3 has 12 amino acids. V lost 3 bases, J lost 8 bases, and 13 bases lay in between. Germline loops: CDR1 GTSNPN, CDR2 SVGIG (reference sequence). The repertoire was sequenced with immunoSEQ multiplex PCR; TCRdb's copy has only in-frame clones and lacks some. The data hold about 9,500 clones, with around 70% observed a single time. The sequences come from PBMCs, collected after nivolumab (anti-PD-1) treatment. The TCR was taken from a person between 40 and 79 years old with oral cavity squamous cell carcinoma. This chain joins TRBV30 and TRBJ1-2; a weak D match, TRBD1 (6 bases). CDR3: CAWSPEGGGYTF. Here the CDR3 DNA reads TGTGCCTGGAGCCCCGAGGGGGGGGGCTACACCTTC.